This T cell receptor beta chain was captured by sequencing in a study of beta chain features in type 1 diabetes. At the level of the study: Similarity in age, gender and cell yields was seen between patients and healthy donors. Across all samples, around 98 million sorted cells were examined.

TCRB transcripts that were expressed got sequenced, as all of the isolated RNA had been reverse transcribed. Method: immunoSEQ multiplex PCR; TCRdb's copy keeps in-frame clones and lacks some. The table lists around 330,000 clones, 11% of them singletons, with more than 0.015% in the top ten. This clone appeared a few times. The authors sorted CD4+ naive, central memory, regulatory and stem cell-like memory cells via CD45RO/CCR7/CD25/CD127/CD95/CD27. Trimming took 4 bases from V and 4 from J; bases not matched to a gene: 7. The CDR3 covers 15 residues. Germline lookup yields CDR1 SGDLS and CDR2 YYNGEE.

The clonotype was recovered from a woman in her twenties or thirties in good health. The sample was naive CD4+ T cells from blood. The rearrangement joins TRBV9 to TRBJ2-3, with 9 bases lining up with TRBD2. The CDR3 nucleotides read TGTGCCAGCAGCCTCGAGCGGGAGGAGTCAGATACGCAGTATTTT. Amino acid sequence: CASSLEREESDTQYF.